This T cell receptor beta chain was retrieved from a study of blood T cell repertoires in COVID-19. In the study overall: From the United States, Italy and Spain came samples of acute and convalescent COVID-19.

The protocol was immunoSEQ multiplex PCR, while the TCRdb copy is restricted to in-frame clones and leaves out a portion. The sample records around 250,000 clones, 91% being singletons. This CDR3 region has 16 residues. V lost 1 base and J 2 bases, leaving 9 bases between the germline ends. Germline V gene sequence: CDR1 LGHDT, CDR2 YNNKEL (reference sequence). The chain combines TRBV3-1 (or the pseudogene TRBV3-2) with TRBJ1-6; TRBD1 might be the D (5 bases). What was sequenced was PBMCs or T cells enriched from blood (not recorded which). This TCR came from a human donor in a cohort exposed to, infected with or recovered from COVID-19 (not recorded which). The donor label of this sample is uncertain. The CDR3, as DNA: TGTGCCAGCAGCCAAGTTAGGGGCGCCTATAATTCACCCCTCCACTTT. This translates into CASSQVRGAYNSPLHF.